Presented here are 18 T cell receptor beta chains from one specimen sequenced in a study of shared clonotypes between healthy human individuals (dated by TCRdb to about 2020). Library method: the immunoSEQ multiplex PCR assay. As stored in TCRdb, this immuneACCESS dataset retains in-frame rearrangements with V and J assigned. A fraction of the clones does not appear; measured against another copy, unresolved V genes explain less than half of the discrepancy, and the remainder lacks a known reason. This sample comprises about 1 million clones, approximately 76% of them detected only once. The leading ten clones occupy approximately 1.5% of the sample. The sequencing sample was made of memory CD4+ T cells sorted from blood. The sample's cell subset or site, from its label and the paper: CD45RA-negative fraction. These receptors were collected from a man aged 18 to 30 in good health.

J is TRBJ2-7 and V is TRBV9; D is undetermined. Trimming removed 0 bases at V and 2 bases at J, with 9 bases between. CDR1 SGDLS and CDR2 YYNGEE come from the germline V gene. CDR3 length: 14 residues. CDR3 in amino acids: CASSVEVGPYEQYF. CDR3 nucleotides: TGTGCCAGCAGCGTAGAGGTCGGGCCCTACGAGCAGTACTTC.

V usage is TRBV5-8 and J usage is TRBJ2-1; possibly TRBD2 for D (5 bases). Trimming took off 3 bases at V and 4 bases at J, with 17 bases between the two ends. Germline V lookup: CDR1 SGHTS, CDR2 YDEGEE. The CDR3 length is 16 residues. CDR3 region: CASSSGFSIQYNEQFF. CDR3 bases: TGTGCCAGCAGCTCGGGATTCTCAATTCAATACAATGAGCAGTTCTTC.

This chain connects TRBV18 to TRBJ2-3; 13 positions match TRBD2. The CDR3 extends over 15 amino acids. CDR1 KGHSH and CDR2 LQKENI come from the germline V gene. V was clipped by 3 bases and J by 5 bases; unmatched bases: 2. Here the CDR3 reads CASSPRTSGGDTQYF. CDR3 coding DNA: TGTGCCAGCTCACCCAGGACTAGCGGGGGAGATACGCAGTATTTT.

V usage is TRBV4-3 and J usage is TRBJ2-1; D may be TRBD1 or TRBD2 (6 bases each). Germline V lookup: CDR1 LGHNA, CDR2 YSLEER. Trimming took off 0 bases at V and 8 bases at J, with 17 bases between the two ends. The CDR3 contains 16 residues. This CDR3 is CASSQEGGRVNDEQFF. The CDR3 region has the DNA TGCGCCAGCAGCCAAGAAGGGGGGCGGGTTAACGATGAGCAGTTCTTC.

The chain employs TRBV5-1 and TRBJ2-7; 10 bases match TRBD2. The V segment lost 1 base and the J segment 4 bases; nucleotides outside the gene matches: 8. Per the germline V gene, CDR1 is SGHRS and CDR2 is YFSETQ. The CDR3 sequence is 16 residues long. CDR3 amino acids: CASSLLVSGGSYEQYF. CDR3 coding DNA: TGCGCCAGCAGCTTGTTGGTTAGCGGGGGGAGTTACGAGCAGTACTTC.

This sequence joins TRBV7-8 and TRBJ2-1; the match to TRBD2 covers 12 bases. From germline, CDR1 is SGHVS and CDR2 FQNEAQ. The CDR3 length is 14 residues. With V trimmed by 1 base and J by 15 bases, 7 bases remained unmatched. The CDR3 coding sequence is TGTGCCAGCAGCTTAGGGCTAGCGGGAGGGCCTAGGTTCTTC. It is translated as CASSLGLAGGPRFF.

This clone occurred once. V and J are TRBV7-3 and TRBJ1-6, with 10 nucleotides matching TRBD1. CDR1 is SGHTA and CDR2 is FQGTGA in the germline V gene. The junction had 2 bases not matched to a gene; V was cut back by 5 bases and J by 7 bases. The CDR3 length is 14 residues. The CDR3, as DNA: TGTGCCAGCAGCGCGGACAGGGGGAATTCACCCCTCCACTTT. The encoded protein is CASSADRGNSPLHF.

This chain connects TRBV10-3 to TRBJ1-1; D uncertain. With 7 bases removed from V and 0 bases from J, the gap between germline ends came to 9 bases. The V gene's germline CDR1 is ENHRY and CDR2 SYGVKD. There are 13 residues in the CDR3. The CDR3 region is CAINVALNTEAFF. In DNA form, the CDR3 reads TGTGCCATCAATGTAGCATTGAACACTGAAGCTTTCTTT.

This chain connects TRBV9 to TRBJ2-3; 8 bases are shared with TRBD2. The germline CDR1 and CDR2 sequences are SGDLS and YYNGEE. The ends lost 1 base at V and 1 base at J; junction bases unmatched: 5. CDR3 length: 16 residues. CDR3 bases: TGTGCCAGCAGCGTATTTATGCGGGAGGGCACAGATACGCAGTATTTT. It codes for CASSVFMREGTDTQYF.

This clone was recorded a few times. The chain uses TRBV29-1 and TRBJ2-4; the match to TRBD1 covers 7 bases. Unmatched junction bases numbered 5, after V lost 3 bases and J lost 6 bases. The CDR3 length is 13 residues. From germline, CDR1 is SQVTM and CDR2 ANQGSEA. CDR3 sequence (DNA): TGCAGCGTTGACTCCGGGACAGCAAACATTCAGTACTTC. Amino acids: CSVDSGTANIQYF.

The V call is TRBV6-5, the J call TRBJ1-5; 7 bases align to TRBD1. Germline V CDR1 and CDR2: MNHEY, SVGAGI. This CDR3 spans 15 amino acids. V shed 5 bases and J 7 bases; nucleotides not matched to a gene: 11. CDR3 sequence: CASSPGQTFGQPQHF. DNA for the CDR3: TGTGCCAGCAGTCCGGGACAGACCTTCGGGCAGCCCCAGCATTTT.

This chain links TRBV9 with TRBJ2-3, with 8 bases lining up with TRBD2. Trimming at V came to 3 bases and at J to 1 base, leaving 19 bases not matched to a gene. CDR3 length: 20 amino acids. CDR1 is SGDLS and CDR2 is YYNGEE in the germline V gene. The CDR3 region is CASSETLSGRGAPGTDTQYF. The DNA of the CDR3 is TGTGCCAGCAGCGAGACCCTTTCTGGGCGGGGGGCCCCGGGCACAGATACGCAGTATTTT.

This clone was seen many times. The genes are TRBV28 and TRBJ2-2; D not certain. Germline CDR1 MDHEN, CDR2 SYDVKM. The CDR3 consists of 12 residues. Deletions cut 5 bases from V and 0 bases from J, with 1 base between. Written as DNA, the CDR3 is TGTGCCAGCAGTCCGAACACCGGGGAGCTGTTTTTT. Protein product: CASSPNTGELFF.

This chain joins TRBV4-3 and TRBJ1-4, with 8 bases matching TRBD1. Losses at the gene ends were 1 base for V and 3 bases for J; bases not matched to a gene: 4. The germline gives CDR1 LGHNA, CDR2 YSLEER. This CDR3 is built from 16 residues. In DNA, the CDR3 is TGCGCCAGCAGCCAAGCAGGGGGCCCGGCTAATGAAAAACTGTTTTTT. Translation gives CASSQAGGPANEKLFF.

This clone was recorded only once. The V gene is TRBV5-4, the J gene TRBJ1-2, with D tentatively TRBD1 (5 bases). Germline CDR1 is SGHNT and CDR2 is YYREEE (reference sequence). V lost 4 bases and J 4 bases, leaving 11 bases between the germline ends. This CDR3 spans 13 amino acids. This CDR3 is CASSRTGVYGYTF. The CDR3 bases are TGTGCCAGCAGCCGAACAGGTGTCTATGGCTACACCTTC. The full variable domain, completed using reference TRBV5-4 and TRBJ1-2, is ETGVTQSPTHLIKTRGQQVTLRCSSQSGHNTVSWYQQALGQGPQFIFQYYREEENGRGNFPPRFSGLQFPNYSSELNVNALELDDSALYLCASSRTGVYGYTFGSGTRLTVV.

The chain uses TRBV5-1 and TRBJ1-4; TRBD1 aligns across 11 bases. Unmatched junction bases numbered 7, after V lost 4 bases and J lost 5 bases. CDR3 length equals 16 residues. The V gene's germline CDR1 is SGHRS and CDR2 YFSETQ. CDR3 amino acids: CASSPGTGGRNEKLFF. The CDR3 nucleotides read TGCGCCAGCAGCCCCGGGACAGGGGGAAGGAATGAAAAACTGTTTTTT.

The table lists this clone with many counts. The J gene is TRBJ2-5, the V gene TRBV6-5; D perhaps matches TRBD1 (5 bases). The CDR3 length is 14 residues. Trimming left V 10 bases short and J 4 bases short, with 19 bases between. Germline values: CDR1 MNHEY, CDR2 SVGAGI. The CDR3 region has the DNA TGTGCCACCTCCAACAGGATTAATGGAGAGACCCAGTACTTC. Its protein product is CATSNRINGETQYF.

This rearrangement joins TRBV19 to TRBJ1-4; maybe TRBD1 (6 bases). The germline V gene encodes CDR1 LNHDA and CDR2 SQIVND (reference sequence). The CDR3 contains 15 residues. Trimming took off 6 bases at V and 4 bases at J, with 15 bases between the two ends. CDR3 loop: CASSRQDRNNEKLFF. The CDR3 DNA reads TGTGCCAGTAGCCGTCAGGACAGAAATAATGAAAAACTGTTTTTT. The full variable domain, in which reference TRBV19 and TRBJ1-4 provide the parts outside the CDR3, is DGGITQSPKYLFRKEGQNVTLSCEQNLNHDAMYWYRQDPGQGLRLIYYSQIVNDFQKGDIAEGYSVSREKKESFPLTVTSAQKNPTAFYLCASSRQDRNNEKLFFGSGTQLSVL.